The T cell receptor beta chain under discussion was sequenced for a study of metastatic and nonmetastatic thyroid tumors (TCRdb year 2020). Describing the broader study: For patients with malignant and with benign thyroid disease, the researchers compared repertoires between peripheral blood samples and tumor or nodule tissue samples. Here is what the overall study found, with its caveats: In both blood and tumor samples, malignant tumors were reported to have significantly higher TCR beta diversity than benign nodules.

In its sample, this clone was seen a few times. Its specific antigen is unknown. No base-level quality is on record; no much larger clone is a single base apart. The CDR3 covers 13 residues, taking in both the cysteine and the phenylalanine. Only the CDR3 part of the read is kept: 39 bases, read in frame from the first base. Via the germline V gene, CDR1 is SGDLS and CDR2 YYNGEE. The V and J ends are trimmed by 4 bases and 10 bases, leaving 12 bases between them. Library construction relied on PCR. TCRdb shows the sequencer as Illumina HiSeq 4000. High-throughput sequencing was used to profile the CDR3 region of the TCR beta-chain in every patient. As for the original processing: CDR3 differences across clinicopathological groups were used to build a classifier for discriminating distant-metastatic papillary thyroid cancer patients. The Shannon index was used to assess repertoire diversity, and the Morisita-Horn index was used to assess tumor-blood repertoire similarity. TCRdb reprocessed the public reads (quality trimming at Q25 with fastp, clone calling with MiXCR) and kept in-frame beta chains. TCRdb, not the authors, supplied the V and J calls. For this sample the table gives more than 40,000 clones, of which 3.2% were detected only once. The ten top clones hold roughly 9.1% of the sample.

No patient had received any treatment before thyroid surgery. Patient clinical samples collected from about 2012 to 2019 were retrospectively analysed using T-cell receptor beta sequencing. This receptor chain uses TRBV9 and TRBJ1-6; TRBD1 is perhaps the D gene, given 5 matching bases. Input material: blood. The source of this sequence is a female donor with papillary thyroid cancer or a benign thyroid nodule (not recorded which). Some clones in this sample may be carry-over from other donors' samples. The CDR3 protein sequence reads: CASSPQGESPLHF. The DNA sequence is as follows: TGTGCCAGCAGCCCCCAAGGGGAATCACCCCTCCACTTT.